The clone carrying this T cell receptor (beta chain) was detected a few times. What it binds is unknown. Germline V gives CDR1 MDHEN, CDR2 SYDVKM. V lost 10 bases to trimming and J lost 0 bases, with 12 bases between them. This CDR3 has 13 amino acids. The sample comes from a study of post-analysis software for immune sequencing data. Overall study results and limits: Four or five TRBV segments, TRBV5-6, TRBV5-1 and TRBV20-1 among them, were found more frequent in patients than controls.

Prepared TCR beta cDNA libraries contained unique molecular identifiers. A single record per CDR3 protein comes from TCRdb applying MiXCR to the PCR reads. The sample records roughly 730,000 distinct CDR3 sequences, 25% to 30% being singletons. The genes are TRBV28 and TRBJ1-1, with D uncertain. The receptor comes from a girl under 18 with multiple sclerosis. The sequencing sample was made of blood. CDR3 in DNA: TGTGCCACCTCGCCCGGGGTGAACACTGAAGCTTTCTTT. Amino acid sequence: CATSPGVNTEAFF.